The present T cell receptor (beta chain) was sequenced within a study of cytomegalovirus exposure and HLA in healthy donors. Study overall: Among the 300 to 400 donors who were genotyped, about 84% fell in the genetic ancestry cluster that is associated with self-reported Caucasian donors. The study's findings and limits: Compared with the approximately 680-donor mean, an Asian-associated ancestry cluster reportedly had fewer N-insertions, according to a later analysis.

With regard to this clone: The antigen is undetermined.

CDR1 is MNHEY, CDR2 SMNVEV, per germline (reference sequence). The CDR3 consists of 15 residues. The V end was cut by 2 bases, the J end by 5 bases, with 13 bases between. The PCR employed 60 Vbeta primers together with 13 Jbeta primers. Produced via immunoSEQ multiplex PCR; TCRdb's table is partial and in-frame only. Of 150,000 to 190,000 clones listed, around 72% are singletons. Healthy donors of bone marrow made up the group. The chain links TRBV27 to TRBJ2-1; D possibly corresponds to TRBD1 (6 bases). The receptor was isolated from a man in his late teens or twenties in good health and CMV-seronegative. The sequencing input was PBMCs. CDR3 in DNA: TGTGCCAGCAGTTTAGGCGGACAGAGCAACAATGAGCAGTTCTTC. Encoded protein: CASSLGGQSNNEQFF.